The rows below give T cell receptor beta chains drawn from one sample of a study of siplizumab effects on memory and regulatory T cells. Their target antigens are unknown. The protocol was immunoSEQ multiplex PCR, while the TCRdb copy is restricted to in-frame clones and leaves out a portion. The sample includes nearly 20,000 clones, about 45% of them seen just once. Material: CFSE-low (dividing) CD4+ T cells sorted from an allogeneic mixed lymphocyte reaction. Source of these receptors: a human donor in good health; the cells came from an allogeneic mixed lymphocyte reaction. Some clones in this sample may be carry-over from other donors' samples. Both conserved end residues are part of each CDR3. D genes are given only for firm matches. Size tells how often a clone was seen (once, few, many) or the class of an expanded clone, and some rows leave it out.

TRBJ2-5,TRBD2,NA,TRBV5-1,TGCGCCAGCAGCTCAAGCGGGATTGAGACCCAGTACTTC,CASSSSGIETQYF
TRBJ2-7,TRBD2,NA,TRBV7-9,TGTGCCAGCAGCTCGGGAGGCGAGCAGTACTTC,CASSSGGEQYF
TRBJ2-7,TRBD1,many,TRBV6-1,TGTGCCAGCAGTGACTGGGACAGAATCTACGAGCAGTACTTC,CASSDWDRIYEQYF
TRBJ1-2,NA,few,TRBV5-5,TGTGCCAGCAGCTTAGCGGCAGGGACTAACTATGGCTACACCTTC,CASSLAAGTNYGYTF
TRBJ2-7,TRBD1,many,TRBV29-1,TGCAGCGTGAAGGGACAGGGGCCCTACGAGCAGTACTTC,CSVKGQGPYEQYF
TRBJ2-5,NA,NA,TRBV6-5,TGTGCCAGCAGTTGGGCCCTAGGGGAGACCCAGTACTTC,CASSWALGETQYF
TRBJ2-7,NA,many,TRBV2,TGTGCCAGCAGTGCACAGTCCTACGAGCAGTACTTC,CASSAQSYEQYF
TRBJ1-1,NA,NA,TRBV7-6,TGTGCCAGCAGCTGGACAGAATTAAACACTGAAGCTTTCTTT,CASSWTELNTEAFF
TRBJ2-3,NA,NA,TRBV4-1,TGCGCCAGCAGCCAGATTCTAGATACGCAGTATTTT,CASSQILDTQYF
TRBJ2-2,NA,medium-sized,TRBV6-6,TGTGCCAGCAACTCGGGCTTGAACACCGGGGAGCTGTTTTTT,CASNSGLNTGELFF
TRBJ2-7,NA,NA,TRBV18,TGTGCCAGCTCATTGGCCGGGACTGAGACCTACGAGCAGTACTTC,CASSLAGTETYEQYF
TRBJ2-7,NA,NA,TRBV6-5,TGTGCCAGCAGTGCGACCCCCGGATACGAGCAGTACTTC,CASSATPGYEQYF
TRBJ2-7,TRBD2,medium-sized,TRBV19,TGTGCCAGTAGTGGACTAGCGAGTAGCTCCTACGAGCAGTACTTC,CASSGLASSSYEQYF
TRBJ2-2,NA,once,TRBV9,TGTGCCAGCAGCGTAGGAACCGGGAGCTTAACCGGGGAGCTGTTTTTT,CASSVGTGSLTGELFF
TRBJ2-2,NA,few,TRBV18,TGTGCCAGCTCGCAGCTACAGGGCACCGGGGAGCTGTTTTTT,CASSQLQGTGELFF
TRBJ1-5,TRBD1,NA,TRBV7-9,TGTGCCAGCAGCTTAGTGGGGACAGGGCTTTATAGCAATCAGCCCCAGCATTTT,CASSLVGTGLYSNQPQHF
TRBJ2-3,NA,few,TRBV7-9,TGTGCCAGCAGCCCACTGGGTGGCCACACAGATACGCAGTATTTT,CASSPLGGHTDTQYF
TRBJ2-7,NA,NA,TRBV5-5,TGTGCCAGCAGCTTCGGGCCGAACGACTACTACGAGCAGTACTTC,CASSFGPNDYYEQYF
TRBJ2-7,NA,NA,TRBV18,TGTGCCAGCTCACGGGCAGCTCTCTACGAGCAGTACTTC,CASSRAALYEQYF
TRBJ2-7,NA,NA,TRBV5-5,TGTGCCAGCAGCTTGGGGGGGACCTACGAGCAGTACTTC,CASSLGGTYEQYF
TRBJ2-1,TRBD2,NA,TRBV28,TGTGCCAGCAGTGGAACAGGGACCACTAGCGGGAGAAGCTCCTACAATGAGCAGTTCTTC,CASSGTGTTSGRSSYNEQFF
TRBJ2-6,NA,NA,TRBV2,TGTGCCAGCAGGCCCTCCATGGCCAACGTCCTGACTTTC,CASRPSMANVLTF
TRBJ2-5,TRBD2,NA,TRBV11-1,TGTGCCAGCAGCTTGGGGGGACTAGCGTACCAAGAGACCCAGTACTTC,CASSLGGLAYQETQYF
TRBJ2-3,NA,NA,TRBV19,TGTGCCAGTAGTCACCCGGACTTCTCAACAGATACGCAGTATTTT,CASSHPDFSTDTQYF
TRBJ1-2,NA,NA,TRBV15,TGTGCCACCAGCAGAGATAGTGTAAAGGGCTACACCTTC,CATSRDSVKGYTF
TRBJ2-5,NA,NA,TRBV11-2,TGTGCCAGCAGCTCACGATTTATGGGGAAAGAGACCCAGTACTTC,CASSSRFMGKETQYF
TRBJ1-5,NA,few,TRBV11-2,TGTGCCAGCCGAAGTAGTGGCGGGGCAACCCAGCATTTT,CASRSSGGATQHF
TRBJ2-2,NA,NA,TRBV29-1,TGCAGCGTTAGACAGCTCGCGAACACCGGGGAGCTGTTTTTT,CSVRQLANTGELFF
TRBJ1-6,NA,NA,TRBV2,TGTGCCAGCAGTCCACGAGGGGACTATAATTCACCCCTCCACTTT,CASSPRGDYNSPLHF
TRBJ1-2,NA,NA,TRBV6-1,TGTGCCAGCAGAACACCAGGCTGGGACTATGGCTACACCTTC,CASRTPGWDYGYTF
TRBJ2-2,NA,NA,TRBV11-3,TGTGCCAGCAGCCGTTTAGACCACGGGGAGCTGTTTTTT,CASSRLDHGELFF
TRBJ2-2,NA,NA,TRBV11-3,TGTGCCAGCAGCTCACTGCCTACCGGGGAGCTGTTTTTT,CASSSLPTGELFF
TRBJ1-5,TRBD1,NA,TRBV25-1,TGTGCCAGCATGGGACAGGGGCTAGGTCAGCCCCAGCATTTT,CASMGQGLGQPQHF
TRBJ1-1,TRBD1,NA,TRBV6-6,TGTGCCAGCAGTTGGACAGGGAGGAACACTGAAGCTTTCTTT,CASSWTGRNTEAFF
TRBJ2-2,TRBD2,NA,TRBV27,TGTGCCAGCAGTCCTAGCGGGGGGCTTAACACCGGGGAGCTGTTTTTT,CASSPSGGLNTGELFF
TRBJ2-2,TRBD2,NA,TRBV9,TGTGCCAGCAGCACCCTAGGACTAGCGGGGACCGGGGAGCTGTTTTTT,CASSTLGLAGTGELFF
TRBJ2-3,TRBD2,NA,TRBV19,TGTGCCAGTAGTACCCCGGGGGGGCCCACAGATACGCAGTATTTT,CASSTPGGPTDTQYF
TRBJ1-1,NA,NA,TRBV5-5,TGTGCCAGCAGCCTACAAACAGGGAGTACTGAAGCTTTCTTT,CASSLQTGSTEAFF
TRBJ1-5,NA,once,TRBV2,TGTGCCAGCAGCCATAAAGACAGTTATAGCAATCAGCCCCAGCATTTT,CASSHKDSYSNQPQHF
TRBJ2-7,NA,NA,TRBV12-5,TGTGCTAGTGGTTTTATCGGGGTTAGCGGCTCAAACTCCTACGAGCAGTACTTC,CASGFIGVSGSNSYEQYF
TRBJ1-1,NA,NA,TRBV27,TGTGCCAGCAGTTTATGGGGCAGGGACTACACTGAAGCTTTCTTT,CASSLWGRDYTEAFF
TRBJ2-7,NA,medium-sized,TRBV6-5,TGTGCCAGCAGAGGATCCGGGTCCTACGAGCAGTACTTC,CASRGSGSYEQYF
TRBJ2-7,NA,few,TRBV9,TGTGCCAGCAGCGTAGATCCGGGGTCTGGCTACGAGCAGTACTTC,CASSVDPGSGYEQYF
TRBJ2-7,NA,NA,TRBV7-2,TGTGCCAGCAGCTTTGGTGCTGGCTACGAGCAGTACTTC,CASSFGAGYEQYF
TRBJ1-2,TRBD1,few,TRBV6-6,TGTGCCAGCAGGACAGGGGTGGATGGCTACACCTTC,CASRTGVDGYTF